This TCR beta chain was documented in a study of a mutant IDH1 vaccine in newly diagnosed glioma. Background on the study: The initiation of vaccination occurred 4-6 weeks after radiotherapy alone, or with temozolomide cycles. Patients got radiotherapy, temozolomide, or both beforehand, and most got both.

The time point: week 35, safety follow-up. Vaccination used 300 ug of mutant IDH1 20-mer peptide per dose, with topical imiquimod. Profiling relied on immunoSEQ multiplex PCR, and the TCRdb table lists in-frame clones only, not all of them. The table shows tens of thousands of clones, with roughly 76% occurring only once. The CDR3 loop spans 14 amino acids. Trimming removed 0 bases from V and 3 bases from J, with 7 bases in between. Germline values: CDR1 SGHRS, CDR2 YFSETQ. Notes on this clone: What it recognizes is unknown.

The receptor comes from a man aged 40-50 years with glioma. The chain combines TRBV5-1 with TRBJ2-1, with D possibly TRBD1 on 5 matching bases. The specimen comprised PBMCs, sampled from a glioma patient whose treatment included an IDH1 peptide vaccine. CDR3 loop: CASSLDQGYNEQFF. CDR3 coding DNA: TGCGCCAGCAGCTTGGACCAGGGCTACAATGAGCAGTTCTTC.